This passage covers 27 T cell receptor beta chains from one sample sequenced in a study of T-cell reconstitution after alpha-beta-depleted transplantation in children. Preparation of the TCRbeta library involved a method that used unique molecular identifiers. One entry per CDR3 protein, called by TCRdb with MiXCR from the PCR reads. Of fewer than 550,000 distinct CDR3 sequences in the sample, about an eighth were seen once. The input for sequencing was PBMCs, mostly from graft donor cells, taken 180 days after TCRalphabeta/CD19-depleted stem cell transplant. The receptors derive from a female patient aged 2-10 years who had a stem cell transplant for aplastic anemia, so the T cells may come from the graft donor.

About this clonotype: A read error is likely, as this CDR3 ends without the conserved phenylalanine or tryptophan. The rearrangement uses TRBV6-2 or TRBV6-3 and TRBJ2-1; the match to TRBD2 covers 10 bases. The ends lost 6 bases at V and 0 bases at J; junction bases unmatched: 8. The CDR3 totals 17 residues. Germline V gene sequence: CDR1 MNHEY, CDR2 SVGEGT. Here the CDR3 reads CASSRGLARSSYNEQFL. The CDR3 DNA is TGTGCCAGCAGCCGGGGACTAGCGAGAAGCTCCTACAATGAGCAGTTCTTG.

The CDR3: CATSRERTSGDTQYF. The CDR3 DNA sequence: TGTGCCACCAGCAGAGAGAGGACTAGCGGAGATACGCAGTATTTT. The genes are TRBV15 and TRBJ2-3, with 10 bases lining up with TRBD2. Germline V lookup: CDR1 LNHNV, CDR2 YYDKDF (reference sequence). The CDR3 totals 15 residues. J was trimmed by 5 bases and V by 0 bases; bases with no gene match: 2.

This chain uses TRBV12-2 with TRBJ2-1; the D call in the table, TRBD2, was not verified against the DNA. TRBV12-2 is a recognized pseudogene. The CDR3 totals 15 residues. This CDR3 reads CASRLGDSSYNEQFF. DNA for the CDR3: TGTGCAAGTCGCTTAGGGGACTCGTCCTACAATGAGCAGTTCTTC.

This chain joins TRBV19 and TRBJ2-1; TRBD2 might be the D (5 bases). V lost 3 bases, J lost 0 bases, and 6 bases lay in between. The CDR3 covers 14 residues. Germline lookup yields CDR1 LNHDA and CDR2 SQIVND (reference sequence). The CDR3 here is CASSIGSSYNEQFF. In nucleotides, the CDR3 is TGTGCCAGTAGTATTGGGAGCTCCTACAATGAGCAGTTCTTC.

Remarks on this clonotype: One end of the junction fails to match germline, which may point to a read error. This chain connects TRBV3-1 to TRBJ2-7; tentative D call: TRBD2 (5 bases). The CDR3 extends over 14 amino acids. Germline V gene lookup returns CDR1 LGHDT and CDR2 YNNKEL (reference sequence). The CDR3 loop is CASSPRVISFEQYF. The CDR3 nucleotides are TGTGCCAGCAGCCCGCGGGTCATCTCCTTCGAGCAGTACTTC.

The chain recombines TRBV6-2 or TRBV6-3 with TRBJ2-7; possibly TRBD2 for D (6 bases). The CDR3 runs 16 residues. Germline values: CDR1 MNHEY, CDR2 SVGEGT. The germline V and J ends were trimmed by 5 bases and 0 bases, with 17 bases remaining between them. CDR3 sequence reads: CASSDRRDFVSYEQYV. The CDR3 DNA reads TGTGCCAGCAGTGACCGCCGGGACTTCGTCTCCTACGAGCAGTACGTC.

This clonotype was seen a handful of times. The chain has TRBV29-1 and TRBJ1-4; D is possibly TRBD1 (6 bases). With 2 bases removed from V and 10 bases from J, the gap between germline ends came to 20 bases. The germline V gene has CDR1 SQVTM and CDR2 ANQGSEA. The CDR3 spans 15 residues. The CDR3 DNA reads TGCAGCGTTGAACCCCTAAACAGGGTTGGTGGAAAACTGTTTTTT. Its translation: CSVEPLNRVGGKLFF.

In this sample, this clonotype turned up a few times. The rearrangement uses TRBV29-1 and TRBJ2-7, with 8 bases aligning to TRBD2. V was clipped by 4 bases and J by 1 base; unmatched bases: 6. This CDR3 contains 14 residues. The V gene's germline CDR1 is SQVTM and CDR2 ANQGSEA. The CDR3 protein is CSVVGSGTSYEQYF. CDR3 coding DNA: TGCAGCGTTGTGGGTAGCGGGACGTCCTACGAGCAGTACTTC.

This clonotype was observed a few times. V gene TRBV7-9 combines with J gene TRBJ2-1; tentative D call: TRBD2 (6 bases). The ends were cut back, 1 base at V and 10 bases at J, with 17 bases in the middle. This CDR3 is 15 amino acids long. Germline CDR1 SEHNR, CDR2 FQNEAQ (reference sequence). This chain's CDR3 is CASSLVLAVNREQFF. In DNA form, the CDR3 reads TGTGCCAGCAGCTTAGTTTTAGCGGTAAACCGGGAGCAGTTCTTC.

This clonotype was counted a few times. This sequence joins TRBV9 and TRBJ1-1; maybe TRBD1 (6 bases). Trimming cost V 0 bases and J 7 bases, with 13 bases left between them. Germline V lookup: CDR1 SGDLS, CDR2 YYNGEE. This CDR3 has 14 residues. CDR3 in DNA: TGTGCCAGCAGCGTAGATGGGGGGGCAAGTGAAGCTTTCTTT. Translated: CASSVDGGASEAFF.

V gene TRBV7-9 combines with J gene TRBJ2-1; maybe TRBD2 (6 bases). The V end lost 6 bases, the J end lost 9 bases, and 12 bases lay between the germline ends. Germline loops: CDR1 SEHNR, CDR2 FQNEAQ (reference sequence). The CDR3 runs 12 residues. The CDR3 here is CASSQDSGEQFF. The CDR3 DNA reads as TGTGCCAGCAGTCAGGATAGCGGTGAGCAGTTCTTC. Together with reference TRBV7-9 and TRBJ2-1, the CDR3 gives the full variable domain: DTGVSQNPRHKITKRGQNVTFRCDPISEHNRLYWYRQTLGQGPEFLTYFQNEAQLEKSRLLSDRFSAERPKGSFSTLEIQRTEQGDSAMYLCASSQDSGEQFFGPGTRLTVL.

This clonotype was counted only a few times. The rearrangement links TRBV28 to TRBJ1-1; D perhaps matches TRBD1 (6 bases). The CDR3 consists of 14 residues. Germline assignment: CDR1 MDHEN and CDR2 SYDVKM. V was cut by 4 bases and J by 1 base, with 10 bases left in between. The CDR3 region is CASSSDSQNTEAFF. CDR3 in DNA: TGTGCCAGCAGTTCGGACAGTCAGAACACTGAAGCTTTCTTT.

J is TRBJ1-5 and V is TRBV20-1, with D perhaps TRBD1 (5 bases). CDR1 DFQATT and CDR2 SNEGSKA come from the germline V gene (reference sequence). V dropped 7 bases and J dropped 9 bases, with 19 bases sitting between them. The CDR3 is made up of 13 amino acids. The chain's CDR3 is CSVTGTTQRPQHF. CDR3 coding DNA: TGCAGTGTCACCGGGACCACCCAACGGCCCCAGCATTTT.

This chain links TRBV29-1 with TRBJ1-2, with a tentative D call TRBD1 (5 bases). V was shortened by 6 bases and J by 0 bases, with 14 bases between the two germline ends. The CDR3 length is 14 residues. Germline CDR1 SQVTM, CDR2 ANQGSEA. The CDR3 nucleotides read TGCAGCGTCGGTGGGGGAGGCTCTAACTATGGCTACACCTTC. Its translation: CSVGGGGSNYGYTF.

The chain links TRBV20-1 to TRBJ2-7; the D gene is possibly TRBD2 (6 bases). CDR1 DFQATT and CDR2 SNEGSKA come from the germline V gene (reference sequence). This CDR3 is built from 12 residues. The CDR3 DNA reads TGCAGCGTCGCGCGGAGGGCCTACGAGCAGTACTTC. Its translation: CSVARRAYEQYF.

This sequence joins TRBV24-1 and TRBJ2-2; D uncertain. V was trimmed by 9 bases and J by 6 bases, leaving 16 bases between them. The germline CDR1 and CDR2 sequences are KGHDR and SFDVKD. The CDR3 is 14 amino acids. DNA of the CDR3: TGTGCCACCGGCCCTGAGACGCAGGCCGGGGAGCTGTTTTTT. As protein: CATGPETQAGELFF.

In its sample, this clonotype was seen a few times. V usage is TRBV2 and J usage is TRBJ2-1, with 14 positions matching TRBD2. The CDR3 runs to 20 residues. With 6 bases clipped from V and 6 bases from J, the junction kept 19 bases outside the gene matches. CDR1 and CDR2 from the germline V gene are SNHLY and FYNNEI. The CDR3 DNA follows: TGTGCCAGCAGAACCTCAAGGGGACTAGCGGGAGCCACATCTACCAATGAGCAGTTCTTC. It is translated as CASRTSRGLAGATSTNEQFF. The full variable domain, its missing parts supplied by reference TRBV2 and TRBJ2-1, is EPEVTQTPSHQVTQMGQEVILRCVPISNHLYFYWYRQILGQKVEFLVSFYNNEISEKSEIFDDQFSVERPDGSNFTLKIRSTKLEDSAMYFCASRTSRGLAGATSTNEQFFGPGTRLTVL.

This clonotype has only a few counts. The chain couples TRBV12-3 or TRBV12-4 to TRBJ2-1; TRBD2 aligns across 11 bases. Trimming cost V 3 bases and J 8 bases; bases outside gene matches: 3. The CDR3 contains 14 residues. Here the CDR3 reads CASSFLAGGYEQFF. In DNA form, the CDR3 reads TGTGCCAGCAGTTTTCTAGCGGGAGGTTATGAGCAGTTCTTC.

This chain joins TRBV6-6 and TRBJ2-1; D is unclear. The CDR3 consists of 13 residues. V was pared by 8 bases and J by 2 bases, with 10 bases between. Looked up from germline, CDR1 is MNHNY and CDR2 is SVGAGI (reference sequence). This CDR3 reads CASAPGPYNEQFF. In nucleotides, the CDR3 is TGTGCCAGCGCCCCGGGTCCCTACAATGAGCAGTTCTTC.

The chain employs TRBV6-5 and TRBJ2-1; no clear D gene. There are 13 residues in the CDR3. CDR1 is MNHEY and CDR2 is SVGAGI in the germline V gene. V was cut by 10 bases and J by 1 base, with 11 bases left in between. CDR3 sequence (DNA): TGTGCCACCGGGCGGTTTTCCTACAATGAGCAGTTCTTC. Amino acid sequence: CATGRFSYNEQFF.

This clonotype was counted at least ten times. V and J are TRBV5-6 and TRBJ2-2; 12 nucleotides align to TRBD2. The CDR3 loop spans 17 amino acids. Trimming cost V 2 bases and J 7 bases; bases outside gene matches: 9. Germline CDR1 SGHDT, CDR2 YYEEEE. For the CDR3, the DNA is TGTGCCAGCAGCTTCAGTCTAGCGGGAGGGCCGATCGGGGAGCTGTTTTTT. Protein product: CASSFSLAGGPIGELFF. Drawing the rest from reference TRBV5-6 and TRBJ2-2, the complete variable domain is DAGVTQSPTHLIKTRGQQVTLRCSPKSGHDTVSWYQQALGQGPQFIFQYYEEEERQRGNFPDRFSGHQFPNYSSELNVNALLLGDSALYLCASSFSLAGGPIGELFFGEGSRLTVL.

This chain uses TRBV20-1 with TRBJ2-2; 8 bases are a match to TRBD2. CDR1 DFQATT and CDR2 SNEGSKA come from the germline V gene (reference sequence). The CDR3 is 14 amino acids. The V gene end was trimmed by 6 bases and the J gene end by 2 bases; junction bases not matched to a gene: 5. The CDR3 loop reads CSAERGINTGELFF. In DNA, the CDR3 is TGCAGTGCGGAGCGGGGGATTAACACCGGGGAGCTGTTTTTT.

This clonotype was counted a few times. The rearrangement uses TRBV27 and TRBJ2-3; TRBD1 matches 8 bases. V lost 4 bases and J lost 4; bases outside the gene matches: 13. This CDR3 is 17 amino acids long. Per the germline V gene, CDR1 is MNHEY and CDR2 is SMNVEV (reference sequence). In DNA form, the CDR3 reads TGTGCCAGCAGTTCGAACGCGGACAGGGTAGGGCCAGATACGCAGTATTTT. Translating gives CASSSNADRVGPDTQYF.

This clonotype was counted a few times. The DNA of the CDR3 is TGTGCCAGCAGCGTAGGTCAGGGGTCTCACAATGAGCAGTTCTTC. It encodes CASSVGQGSHNEQFF. This sequence joins TRBV9 and TRBJ2-1, with a possible D match to TRBD1 (6 bases). CDR3 size: 15 residues. Germline CDR1 SGDLS, CDR2 YYNGEE. V was pared by 0 bases and J by 5 bases, with 12 bases between.

The V call is TRBV20-1, the J call TRBJ2-7; possibly TRBD2 for D (5 bases). V was shortened by 3 bases and J by 0 bases, with 15 bases between the two germline ends. The germline gives CDR1 DFQATT, CDR2 SNEGSKA (reference sequence). The CDR3 loop spans 15 amino acids. The CDR3 loop reads CSASLRSGRSYEQYF. The CDR3 DNA reads as TGCAGTGCTAGTTTACGGAGCGGTCGCTCCTACGAGCAGTACTTC.

The chain employs TRBV5-4 and TRBJ1-1, with 8 bases that match TRBD1. J was trimmed by 0 bases and V by 0 bases; bases with no gene match: 13. The germline V gene encodes CDR1 SGHNT and CDR2 YYREEE (reference sequence). The CDR3 spans 19 residues. CDR3 sequence: CASSLVPGTGLPMNTEAFF. The CDR3 coding sequence is TGTGCCAGCAGCTTGGTGCCCGGGACAGGCCTACCCATGAACACTGAAGCTTTCTTT.

The chain couples TRBV7-2 to TRBJ2-7; a weak D match, TRBD2 (7 bases). V gave up 5 bases and J gave up 9 bases, with 23 bases separating them. This CDR3 spans 15 amino acids. Germline CDR1 SGHTA, CDR2 FQGNSA. CDR3 region: CASSQRGGGHHGQYV. CDR3 DNA: TGTGCCAGCAGCCAGAGGGGAGGGGGACATCACGGGCAGTACGTC.